These T cell receptor beta chains were read from a single sample in a study of T cell changes during pregnancy in multiple sclerosis. The assay was immunoSEQ multiplex PCR, and TCRdb's table has in-frame clones only and misses some. This sample has some 20,000 clones, with 85% to 90% found just once. The source was CD4+ T cells from peripheral blood mononuclear cells, collected in the first trimester of pregnancy. Receptors originate from a female donor in good health, enrolled as a control in a pregnancy study. Both conserved end residues are part of each CDR3. A D gene is named only where the DNA matches it firmly. Clone size is not always given. Where it is, it says once, few, many or a class for expanded clones.

J gene | clone size | V gene | D gene | CDR3 DNA | CDR3 protein
TRBJ2-5 | NA | TRBV5-4 | TRBD1 | TGTGCCAGCAGCTTGGCCACAGGGGTTAGGGAGACCCAGTACTTC | CASSLATGVRETQYF
TRBJ2-7 | NA | TRBV7-2 | TRBD2 | TGTGCCAGCAGCTTAGTAGCGGGGGGGCTCTACGAGCAGTACTTC | CASSLVAGGLYEQYF
TRBJ2-1 | few | TRBV5-4 | NA | TGTGCCAGCAGCTTTTTTCAGGGGAACAACAATGAGCAGTTCTTC | CASSFFQGNNNEQFF
TRBJ2-2 | NA | TRBV7-2 | TRBD2 | TGTGCCAGCAGCCGTAGCGGGACGGAAACCGGGGAGCTGTTTTTT | CASSRSGTETGELFF
TRBJ2-5 | NA | TRBV6-5 | NA | TGTGCCACCGGGGGTGTGGATCCGTCGAGAGAGCAGTACTTC | CATGGVDPSREQYF
TRBJ1-2 | NA | TRBV18 | NA | TGTGCCAGCTCACCACCGGCCGCCGACAGGTTCTATGGCTACACCTTC | CASSPPAADRFYGYTF
TRBJ2-6 | NA | TRBV2 | TRBD1 | TGTGCCACAACCCAACAGGGGTCTGGGGCCAACGTCCTGACTTTC | CATTQQGSGANVLTF
TRBJ2-1 | NA | TRBV7-8 | NA | TGTGCCAGCCGCGGACAGTTCTCCTACAATGAGCAGTTCTTC | CASRGQFSYNEQFF
TRBJ1-5 | NA | TRBV4-3 | NA | TGCGCCAGCAGCCAAGAGGCTGGGGCCCGAAATCAGCCCCAGCATTTT | CASSQEAGARNQPQHF
TRBJ1-3 | NA | TRBV19 | NA | TGTGCCAGTGTCCCAGGGGCCTCTGGAAACACCATATATTTT | CASVPGASGNTIYF
TRBJ2-1 | NA | TRBV19 | NA | TGTGCCACCACCGAGACAAGTAGCTCCTACAATGAGCAGTTCTTC | CATTETSSSYNEQFF
TRBJ1-2 | once | TRBV27 | TRBD1 | TGTGCCAGCAGTCCAACAGGGGGCGGATATGGCTACACCTTC | CASSPTGGGYGYTF
TRBJ1-4 | NA | TRBV27 | TRBD1 | TGTGCCAGCAGTTGGACAGGGGAGGGAAAACTGTTTTTT | CASSWTGEGKLFF